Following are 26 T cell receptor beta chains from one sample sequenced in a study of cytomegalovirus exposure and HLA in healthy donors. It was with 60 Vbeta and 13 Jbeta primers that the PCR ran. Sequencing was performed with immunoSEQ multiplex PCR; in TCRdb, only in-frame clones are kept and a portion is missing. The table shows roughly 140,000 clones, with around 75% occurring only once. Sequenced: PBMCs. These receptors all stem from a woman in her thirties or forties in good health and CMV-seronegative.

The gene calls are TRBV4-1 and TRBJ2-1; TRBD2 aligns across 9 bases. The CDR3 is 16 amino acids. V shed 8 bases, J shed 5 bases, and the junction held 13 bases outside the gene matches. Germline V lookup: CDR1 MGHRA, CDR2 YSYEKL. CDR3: CASGAVGLAGNNEQFF. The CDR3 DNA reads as TGCGCCAGCGGTGCCGTTGGGCTAGCGGGGAACAATGAGCAGTTCTTC.

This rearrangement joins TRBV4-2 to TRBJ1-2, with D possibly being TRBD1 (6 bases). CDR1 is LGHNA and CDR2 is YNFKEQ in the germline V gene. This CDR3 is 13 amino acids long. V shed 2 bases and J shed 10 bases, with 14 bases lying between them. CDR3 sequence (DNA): TGTGCCAGCAGCCAACCCAAACAGGGCGACTACACCTTC. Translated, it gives CASSQPKQGDYTF.

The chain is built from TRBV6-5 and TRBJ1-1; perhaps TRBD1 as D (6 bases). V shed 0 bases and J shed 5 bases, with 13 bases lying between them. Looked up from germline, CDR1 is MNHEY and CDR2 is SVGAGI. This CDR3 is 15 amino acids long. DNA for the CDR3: TGTGCCAGCAGTTACTCGATGGCAGGGGTGACTGAAGCTTTCTTT. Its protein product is CASSYSMAGVTEAFF.

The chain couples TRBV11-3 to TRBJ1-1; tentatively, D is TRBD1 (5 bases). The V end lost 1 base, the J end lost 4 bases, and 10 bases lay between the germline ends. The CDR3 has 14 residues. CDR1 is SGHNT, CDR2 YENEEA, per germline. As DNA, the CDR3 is TGTGCCAGCAGCTTAGCGGGGGATGGCACTGAAGCTTTCTTT. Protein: CASSLAGDGTEAFF.

The CDR3 DNA reads as TGTGCCAGCAGGTATGGACAGAGCAATCAGCCCCAGCATTTT. Its translation is CASRYGQSNQPQHF. The chain carries TRBV2 and TRBJ1-5; D is possibly TRBD1 (6 bases). Deletions cut 6 bases from V and 1 base from J, with 10 bases between. There are 14 residues in the CDR3. Germline V CDR1 and CDR2: SNHLY, FYNNEI.

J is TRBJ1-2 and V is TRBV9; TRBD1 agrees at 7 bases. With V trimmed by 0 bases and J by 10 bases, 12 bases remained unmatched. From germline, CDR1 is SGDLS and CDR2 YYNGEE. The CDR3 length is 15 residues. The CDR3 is CASSVDRLGDRNYTF. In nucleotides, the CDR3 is TGTGCCAGCAGCGTAGATCGACTCGGGGACAGAAACTACACCTTC. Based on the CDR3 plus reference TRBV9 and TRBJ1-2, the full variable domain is DSGVTQTPKHLITATGQRVTLRCSPRSGDLSVYWYQQSLDQGLQFLIQYYNGEERAKGNILERFSAQQFPDLHSELNLSSLELGDSALYFCASSVDRLGDRNYTFGSGTRLTVV.

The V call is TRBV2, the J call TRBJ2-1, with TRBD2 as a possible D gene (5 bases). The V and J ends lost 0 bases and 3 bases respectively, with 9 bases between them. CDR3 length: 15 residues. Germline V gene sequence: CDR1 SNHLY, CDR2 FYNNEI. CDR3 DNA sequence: TGTGCCAGCAGTGAAGCTGGACTCCTCTACAATGAGCAGTTCTTC. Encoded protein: CASSEAGLLYNEQFF.

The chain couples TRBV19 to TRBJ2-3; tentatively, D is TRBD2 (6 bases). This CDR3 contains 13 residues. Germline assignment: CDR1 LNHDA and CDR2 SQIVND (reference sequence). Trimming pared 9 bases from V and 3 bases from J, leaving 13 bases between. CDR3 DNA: TGTGCCAGCGCCCTTAGCGGAACAGATACGCAGTATTTT. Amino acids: CASALSGTDTQYF.

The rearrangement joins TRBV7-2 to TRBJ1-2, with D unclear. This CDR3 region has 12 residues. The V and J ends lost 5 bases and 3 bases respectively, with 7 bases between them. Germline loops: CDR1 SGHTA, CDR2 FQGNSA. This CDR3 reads CASSQIYYGYTF. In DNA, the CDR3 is TGTGCCAGCAGCCAGATTTACTATGGCTACACCTTC. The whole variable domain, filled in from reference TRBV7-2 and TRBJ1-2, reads GAGVSQSPSNKVTEKGKDVELRCDPISGHTALYWYRQSLGQGLEFLIYFQGNSAPDKSGLPSDRFSAERTGGSVSTLTIQRTQQEDSAVYLCASSQIYYGYTFGSGTRLTVV.

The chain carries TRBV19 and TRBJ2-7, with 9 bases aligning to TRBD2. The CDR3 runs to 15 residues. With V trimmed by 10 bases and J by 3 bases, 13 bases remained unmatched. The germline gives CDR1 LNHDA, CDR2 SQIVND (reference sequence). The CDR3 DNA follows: TGTGCCACTACTCGCATAGCGGGAGTCGACTACGAGCAGTACTTC. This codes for CATTRIAGVDYEQYF. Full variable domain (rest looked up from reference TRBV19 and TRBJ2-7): DGGITQSPKYLFRKEGQNVTLSCEQNLNHDAMYWYRQDPGQGLRLIYYSQIVNDFQKGDIAEGYSVSREKKESFPLTVTSAQKNPTAFYLCATTRIAGVDYEQYFGPGTRLTVT.

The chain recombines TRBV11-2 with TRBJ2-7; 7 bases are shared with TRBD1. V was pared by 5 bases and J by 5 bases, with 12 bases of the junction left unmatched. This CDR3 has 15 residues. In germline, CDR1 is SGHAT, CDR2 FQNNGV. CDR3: CASSQLTGPRHEQYF. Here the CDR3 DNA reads TGTGCCAGCAGCCAACTGACAGGGCCCCGACACGAGCAGTACTTC.

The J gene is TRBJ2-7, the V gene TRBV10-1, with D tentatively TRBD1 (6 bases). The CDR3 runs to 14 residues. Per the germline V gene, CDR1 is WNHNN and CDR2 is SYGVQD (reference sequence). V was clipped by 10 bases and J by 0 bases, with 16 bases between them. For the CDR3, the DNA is TGCGCCACCTCCGTAGGGGGTAGCTCCTACGAGCAGTACTTC. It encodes CATSVGGSSYEQYF.

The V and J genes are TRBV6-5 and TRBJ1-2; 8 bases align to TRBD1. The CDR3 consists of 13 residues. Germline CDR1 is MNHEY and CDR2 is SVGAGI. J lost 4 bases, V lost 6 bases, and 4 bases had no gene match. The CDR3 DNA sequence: TGTGCCAGCAGCTATGACAGGGGCTATGGCTACACCTTC. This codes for CASSYDRGYGYTF.

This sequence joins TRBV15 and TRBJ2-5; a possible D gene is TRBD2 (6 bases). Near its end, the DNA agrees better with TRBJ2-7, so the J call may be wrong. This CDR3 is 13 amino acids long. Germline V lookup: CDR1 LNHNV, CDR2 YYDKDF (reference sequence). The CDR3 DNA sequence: TGTGCCACCAGCAGAGGGAGGGAGGACGAGCAGTACTTC. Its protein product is CATSRGREDEQYF.

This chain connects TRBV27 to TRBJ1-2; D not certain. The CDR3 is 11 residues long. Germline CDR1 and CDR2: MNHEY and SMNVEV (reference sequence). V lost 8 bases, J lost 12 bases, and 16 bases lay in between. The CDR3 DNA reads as TGTGCCAGCGGGCTGTATCCCGGGGACACCTTC. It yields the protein CASGLYPGDTF.

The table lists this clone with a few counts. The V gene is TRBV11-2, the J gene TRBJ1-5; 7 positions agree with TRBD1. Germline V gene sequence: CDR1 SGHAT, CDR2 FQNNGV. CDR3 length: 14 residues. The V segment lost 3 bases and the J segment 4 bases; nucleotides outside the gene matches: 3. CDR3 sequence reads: CASSFGTANQPQHF. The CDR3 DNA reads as TGTGCCAGCAGCTTTGGGACAGCTAATCAGCCCCAGCATTTT.

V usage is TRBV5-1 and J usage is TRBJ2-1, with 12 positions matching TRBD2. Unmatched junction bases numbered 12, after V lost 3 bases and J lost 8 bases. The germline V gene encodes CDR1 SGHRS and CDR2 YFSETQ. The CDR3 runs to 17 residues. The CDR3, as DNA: TGCGCCAGCAGCTCCCTACTATCTAGCGGGGGGGCCGATGAGCAGTTCTTC. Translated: CASSSLLSSGGADEQFF.

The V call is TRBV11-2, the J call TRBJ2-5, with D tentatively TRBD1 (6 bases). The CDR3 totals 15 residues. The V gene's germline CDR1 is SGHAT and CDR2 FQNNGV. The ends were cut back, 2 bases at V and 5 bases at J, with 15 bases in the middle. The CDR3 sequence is CASSLLRGFQETQYF. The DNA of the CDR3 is TGTGCCAGCAGCTTATTGAGGGGGTTTCAGGAGACCCAGTACTTC.

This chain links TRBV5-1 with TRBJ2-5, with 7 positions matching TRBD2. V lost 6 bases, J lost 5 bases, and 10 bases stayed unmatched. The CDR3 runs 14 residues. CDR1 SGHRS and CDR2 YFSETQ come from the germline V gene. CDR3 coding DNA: TGCGCCAGCAACCGGGCGGGGGAGAGGGAGACCCAGTACTTC. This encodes CASNRAGERETQYF.

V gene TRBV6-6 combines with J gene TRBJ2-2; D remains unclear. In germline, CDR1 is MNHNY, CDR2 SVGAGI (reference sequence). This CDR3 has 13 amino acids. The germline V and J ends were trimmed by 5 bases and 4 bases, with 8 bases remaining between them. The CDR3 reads CASSQTVTGELFF. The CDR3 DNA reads TGTGCCAGCAGTCAAACAGTCACCGGGGAGCTGTTTTTT.

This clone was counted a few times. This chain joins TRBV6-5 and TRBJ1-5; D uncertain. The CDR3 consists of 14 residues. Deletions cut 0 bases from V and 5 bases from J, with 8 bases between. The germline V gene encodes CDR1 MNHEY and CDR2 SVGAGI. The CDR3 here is CASSYSGRHQPQHF. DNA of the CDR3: TGTGCCAGCAGTTACTCAGGGAGGCATCAGCCCCAGCATTTT.

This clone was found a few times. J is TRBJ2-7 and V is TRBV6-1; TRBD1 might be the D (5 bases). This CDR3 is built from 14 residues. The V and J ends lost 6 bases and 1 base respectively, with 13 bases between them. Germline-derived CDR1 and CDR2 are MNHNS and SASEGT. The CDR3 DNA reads TGTGCCAGCAGGCGTACAGGAGTATCCTACGAGCAGTACTTC. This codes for CASRRTGVSYEQYF.

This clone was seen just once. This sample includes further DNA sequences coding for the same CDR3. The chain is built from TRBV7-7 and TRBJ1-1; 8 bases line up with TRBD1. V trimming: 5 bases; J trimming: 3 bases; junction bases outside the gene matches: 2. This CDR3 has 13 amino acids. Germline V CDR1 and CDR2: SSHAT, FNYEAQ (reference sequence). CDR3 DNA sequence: TGTGCCAGCAGCCAGACAGGGGACACTGAAGCTTTCTTT. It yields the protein CASSQTGDTEAFF.

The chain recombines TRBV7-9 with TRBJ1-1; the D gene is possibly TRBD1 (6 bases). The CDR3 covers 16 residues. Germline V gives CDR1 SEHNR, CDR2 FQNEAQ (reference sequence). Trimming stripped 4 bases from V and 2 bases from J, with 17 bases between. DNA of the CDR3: TGTGCCAGCAGCTCCCCTCACTTACAGGGAAACACTGAAGCTTTCTTT. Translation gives CASSSPHLQGNTEAFF.

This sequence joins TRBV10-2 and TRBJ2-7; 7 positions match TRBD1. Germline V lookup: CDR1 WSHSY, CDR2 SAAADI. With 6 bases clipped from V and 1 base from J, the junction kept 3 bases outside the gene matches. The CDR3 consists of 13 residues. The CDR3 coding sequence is TGCGCCAGCAGCCGGGACAGTTCCTACGAGCAGTACTTC. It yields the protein CASSRDSSYEQYF.

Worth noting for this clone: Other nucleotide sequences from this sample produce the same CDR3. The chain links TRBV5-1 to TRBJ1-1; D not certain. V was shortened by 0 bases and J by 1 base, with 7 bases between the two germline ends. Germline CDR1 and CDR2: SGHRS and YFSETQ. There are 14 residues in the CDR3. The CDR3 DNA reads TGCGCCAGCAGCTTGGTTCGGGGGAACACTGAAGCTTTCTTT. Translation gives CASSLVRGNTEAFF.